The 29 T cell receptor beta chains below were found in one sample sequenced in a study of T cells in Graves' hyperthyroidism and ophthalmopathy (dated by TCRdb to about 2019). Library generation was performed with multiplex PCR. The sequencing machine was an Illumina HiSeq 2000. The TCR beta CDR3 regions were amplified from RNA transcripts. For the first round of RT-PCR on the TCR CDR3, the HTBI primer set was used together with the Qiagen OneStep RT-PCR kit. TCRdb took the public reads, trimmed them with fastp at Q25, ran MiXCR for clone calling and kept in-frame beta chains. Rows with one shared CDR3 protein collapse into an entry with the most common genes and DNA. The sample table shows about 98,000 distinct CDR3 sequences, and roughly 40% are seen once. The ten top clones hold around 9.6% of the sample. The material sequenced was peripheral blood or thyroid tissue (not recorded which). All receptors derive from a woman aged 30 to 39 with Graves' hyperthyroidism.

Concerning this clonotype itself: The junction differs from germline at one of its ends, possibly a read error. CDR3 sequence: CACPGAPF. In nucleotides, the CDR3 is TGTGCCTGCCCGGGGGCTCCCTTT. The genes are TRBV7-9 and TRBJ1-1, with D perhaps matching TRBD1 (6 bases). This CDR3 region has 8 residues. CDR1 is SEHNR, CDR2 FQNEAQ, per germline (reference sequence).

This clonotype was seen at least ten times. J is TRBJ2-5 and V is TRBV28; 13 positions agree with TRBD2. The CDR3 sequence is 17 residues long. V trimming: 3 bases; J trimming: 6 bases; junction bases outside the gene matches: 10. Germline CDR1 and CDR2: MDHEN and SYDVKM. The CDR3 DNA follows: TGTGCCAGCAGTTTTCCAACTAGCGGGAGGGCCATAAAGACCCAGTACTTC. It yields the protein CASSFPTSGRAIKTQYF.

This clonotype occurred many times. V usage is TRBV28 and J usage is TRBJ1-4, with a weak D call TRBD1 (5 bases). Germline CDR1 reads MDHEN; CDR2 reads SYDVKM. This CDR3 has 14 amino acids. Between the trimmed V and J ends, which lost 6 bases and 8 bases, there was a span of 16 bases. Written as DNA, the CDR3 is TGTGCCAGCAGCCGACAGTCCCTCCGGGAAAAACTGTTTTTT. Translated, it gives CASSRQSLREKLFF.

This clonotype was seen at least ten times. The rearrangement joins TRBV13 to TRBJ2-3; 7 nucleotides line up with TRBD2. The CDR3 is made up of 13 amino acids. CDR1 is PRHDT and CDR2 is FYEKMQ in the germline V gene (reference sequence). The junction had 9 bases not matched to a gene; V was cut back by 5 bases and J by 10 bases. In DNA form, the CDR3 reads TGTGCCAGCAGCCGGGACTACCGGGGTTCGCAGTATTTT. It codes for CASSRDYRGSQYF.

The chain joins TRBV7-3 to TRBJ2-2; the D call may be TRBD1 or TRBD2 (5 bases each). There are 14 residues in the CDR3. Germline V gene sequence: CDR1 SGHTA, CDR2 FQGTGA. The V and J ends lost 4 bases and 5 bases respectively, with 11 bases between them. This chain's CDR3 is CASSSTRGTGELFF. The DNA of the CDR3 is TGTGCCAGCAGCTCGACGAGGGGAACCGGGGAGCTGTTTTTT.

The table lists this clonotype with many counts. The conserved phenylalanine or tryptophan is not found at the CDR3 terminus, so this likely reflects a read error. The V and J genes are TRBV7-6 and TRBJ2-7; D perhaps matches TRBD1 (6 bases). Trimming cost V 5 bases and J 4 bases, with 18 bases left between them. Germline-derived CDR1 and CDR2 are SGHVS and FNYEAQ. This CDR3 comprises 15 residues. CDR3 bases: TGTGCCAGCAGCGAAAGCCGGGACACGAGTTACGAGCAGTACCTC. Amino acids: CASSESRDTSYEQYL.

This CDR3 is CASSFQPRTGTYEQYF. DNA for the CDR3: TGTGCCAGCAGTTTTCAGCCCAGGACAGGGACCTACGAGCAGTACTTC. The rearrangement links TRBV28 to TRBJ2-7, with 8 bases identical to TRBD1. V trimming: 3 bases; J trimming: 2 bases; junction bases outside the gene matches: 9. The CDR3 runs 16 residues. Germline assignment: CDR1 MDHEN and CDR2 SYDVKM.

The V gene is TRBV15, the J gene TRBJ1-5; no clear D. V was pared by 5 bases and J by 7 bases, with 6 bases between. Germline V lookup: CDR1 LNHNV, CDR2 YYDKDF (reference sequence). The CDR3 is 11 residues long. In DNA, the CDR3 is TGTGCCACCAGCGCTGGACAGCCCCAGCATTTT. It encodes CATSAGQPQHF.

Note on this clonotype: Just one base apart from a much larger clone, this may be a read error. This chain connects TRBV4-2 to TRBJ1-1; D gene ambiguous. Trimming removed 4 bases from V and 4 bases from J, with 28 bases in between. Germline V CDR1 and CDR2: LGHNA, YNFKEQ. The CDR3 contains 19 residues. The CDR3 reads CASSRDWGGRFVVGTEAFF. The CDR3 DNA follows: TGTGCCAGCAGCCGAGATTGGGGAGGGAGGTTTGTTGTCGGCACTGAAGCTTTCTTT.

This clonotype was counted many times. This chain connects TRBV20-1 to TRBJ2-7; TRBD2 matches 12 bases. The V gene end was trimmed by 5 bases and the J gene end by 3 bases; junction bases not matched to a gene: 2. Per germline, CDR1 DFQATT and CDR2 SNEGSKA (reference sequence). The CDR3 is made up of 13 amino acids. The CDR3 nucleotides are TGCAGTGCTGGGACTAGCGGGCTCTACGAGCAGTACTTC. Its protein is CSAGTSGLYEQYF.

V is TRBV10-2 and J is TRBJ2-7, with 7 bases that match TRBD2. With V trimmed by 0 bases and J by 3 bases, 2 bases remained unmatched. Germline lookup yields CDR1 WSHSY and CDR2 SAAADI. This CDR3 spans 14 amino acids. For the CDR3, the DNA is TGCGCCAGCAGTGAGTCCGGGGGGAGCTACGAGCAGTACTTC. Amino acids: CASSESGGSYEQYF.

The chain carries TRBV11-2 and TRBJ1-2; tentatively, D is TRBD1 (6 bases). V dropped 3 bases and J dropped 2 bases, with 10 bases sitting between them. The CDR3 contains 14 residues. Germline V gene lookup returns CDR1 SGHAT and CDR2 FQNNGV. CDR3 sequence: CASSFTGTNYGYTF. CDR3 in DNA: TGTGCCAGCAGCTTTACAGGGACCAACTATGGCTACACCTTC.

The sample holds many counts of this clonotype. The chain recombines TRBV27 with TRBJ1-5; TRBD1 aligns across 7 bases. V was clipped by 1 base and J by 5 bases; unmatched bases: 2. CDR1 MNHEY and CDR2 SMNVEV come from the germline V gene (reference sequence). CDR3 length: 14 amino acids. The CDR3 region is CASSLYRGHQPQHF. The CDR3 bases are TGTGCCAGCAGTTTATACAGGGGCCATCAGCCCCAGCATTTT.

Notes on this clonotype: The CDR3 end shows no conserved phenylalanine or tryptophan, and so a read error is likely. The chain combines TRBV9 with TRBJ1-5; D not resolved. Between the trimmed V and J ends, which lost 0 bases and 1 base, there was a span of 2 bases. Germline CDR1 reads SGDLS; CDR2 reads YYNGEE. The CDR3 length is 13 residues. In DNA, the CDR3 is TGTGCCAGCAGCGTAGGCAGCAATCAGCCCCAGCATGCT. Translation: CASSVGSNQPQHA.

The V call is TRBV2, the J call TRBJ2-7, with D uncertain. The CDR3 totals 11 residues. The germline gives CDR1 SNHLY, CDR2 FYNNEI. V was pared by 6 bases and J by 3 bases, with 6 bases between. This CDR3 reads CASRADYEQYF. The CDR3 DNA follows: TGTGCCAGCAGGGCAGACTACGAGCAGTACTTC.

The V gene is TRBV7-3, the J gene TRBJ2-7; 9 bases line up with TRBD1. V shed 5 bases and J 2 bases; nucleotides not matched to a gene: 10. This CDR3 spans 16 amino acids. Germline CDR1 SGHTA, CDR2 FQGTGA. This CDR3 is CASSRRGQGRTYEQYF. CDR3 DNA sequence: TGTGCCAGCAGCCGCCGGGGACAGGGTCGAACCTACGAGCAGTACTTC.

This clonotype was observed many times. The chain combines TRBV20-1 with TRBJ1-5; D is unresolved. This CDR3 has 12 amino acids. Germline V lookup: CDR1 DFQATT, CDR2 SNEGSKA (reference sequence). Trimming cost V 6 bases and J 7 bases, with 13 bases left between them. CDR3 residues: CSATTVGQPQHF. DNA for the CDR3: TGCAGTGCCACGACGGTGGGACAGCCCCAGCATTTT.

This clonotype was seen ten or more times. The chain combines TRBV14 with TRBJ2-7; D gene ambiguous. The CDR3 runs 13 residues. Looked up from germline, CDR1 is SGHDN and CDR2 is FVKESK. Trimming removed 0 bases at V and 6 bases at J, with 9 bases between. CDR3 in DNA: TGTGCCAGCAGCCAAGAGAATTTTGGCGAGCAGTACTTC. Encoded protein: CASSQENFGEQYF.

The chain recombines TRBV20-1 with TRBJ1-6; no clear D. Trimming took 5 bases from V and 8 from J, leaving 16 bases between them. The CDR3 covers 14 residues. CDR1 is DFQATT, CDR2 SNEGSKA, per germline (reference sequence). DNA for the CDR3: TGCAGTGCTCTGAAGGCGGGGAGGGATTCACCCCTCCACTTT. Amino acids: CSALKAGRDSPLHF.

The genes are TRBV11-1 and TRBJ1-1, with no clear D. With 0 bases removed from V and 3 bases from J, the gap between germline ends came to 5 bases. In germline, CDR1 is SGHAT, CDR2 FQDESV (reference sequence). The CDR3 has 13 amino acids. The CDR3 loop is CASSLAPDTEAFF. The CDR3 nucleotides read TGTGCCAGCAGCTTAGCTCCGGACACTGAAGCTTTCTTT. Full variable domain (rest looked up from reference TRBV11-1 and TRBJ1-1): EAEVAQSPRYKITEKSQAVAFWCDPISGHATLYWYRQILGQGPELLVQFQDESVVDDSQLPKDRFSAERLKGVDSTLKIQPAELGDSAMYLCASSLAPDTEAFFGQGTRLTVV.

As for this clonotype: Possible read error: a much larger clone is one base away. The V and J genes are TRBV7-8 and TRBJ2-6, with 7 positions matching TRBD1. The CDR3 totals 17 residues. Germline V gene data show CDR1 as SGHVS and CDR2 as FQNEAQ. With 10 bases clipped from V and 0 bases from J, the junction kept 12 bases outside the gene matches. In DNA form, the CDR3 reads TGTGCCAACACAGGGGTCCAGGGAACCTCTGGGGCCAACGTCCTGACTTTC. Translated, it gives CANTGVQGTSGANVLTF.

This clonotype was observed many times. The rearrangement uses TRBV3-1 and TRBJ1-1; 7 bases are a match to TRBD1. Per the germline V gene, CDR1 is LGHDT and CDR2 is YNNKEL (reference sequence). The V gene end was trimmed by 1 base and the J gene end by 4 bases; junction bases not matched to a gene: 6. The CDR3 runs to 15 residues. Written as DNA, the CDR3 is TGTGCCAGCAGCCAAGGAGAGACAGGGCTCACTGAAGCTTTCTTT. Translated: CASSQGETGLTEAFF.

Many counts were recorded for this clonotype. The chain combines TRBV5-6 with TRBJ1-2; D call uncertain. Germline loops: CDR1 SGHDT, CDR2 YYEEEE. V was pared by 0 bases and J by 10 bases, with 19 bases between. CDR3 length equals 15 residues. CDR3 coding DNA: TGTGCCAGCAGCTTGGTTCTGGGTTCAGTCCTGGACTACACCTTC. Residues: CASSLVLGSVLDYTF.

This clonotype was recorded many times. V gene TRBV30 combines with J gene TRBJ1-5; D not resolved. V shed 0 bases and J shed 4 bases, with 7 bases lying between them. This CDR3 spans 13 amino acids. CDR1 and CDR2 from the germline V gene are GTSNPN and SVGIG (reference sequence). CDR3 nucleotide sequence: TGTGCCTGGAGTGTGTTCACAAATCAGCCCCAGCATTTT. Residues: CAWSVFTNQPQHF. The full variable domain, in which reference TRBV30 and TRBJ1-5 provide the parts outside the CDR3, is SQTIHQWPATLVQPVGSPLSLECTVEGTSNPNLYWYRQAAGRGLQLLFYSVGIGQISSEVPQNLSASRPQDRQFILSSKKLLLSDSGFYLCAWSVFTNQPQHFGDGTRLSIL.

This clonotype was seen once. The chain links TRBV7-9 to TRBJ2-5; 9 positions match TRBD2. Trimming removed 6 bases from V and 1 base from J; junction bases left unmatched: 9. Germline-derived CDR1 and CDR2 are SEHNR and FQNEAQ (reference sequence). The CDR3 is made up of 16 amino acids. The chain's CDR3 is CASSSTSGDLQETQYF. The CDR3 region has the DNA TGTGCCAGCAGTTCGACTAGCGGAGACCTCCAAGAGACCCAGTACTTC. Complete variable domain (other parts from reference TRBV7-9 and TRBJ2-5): DTGVSQNPRHKITKRGQNVTFRCDPISEHNRLYWYRQTLGQGPEFLTYFQNEAQLEKSRLLSDRFSAERPKGSFSTLEIQRTEQGDSAMYLCASSSTSGDLQETQYFGPGTRLLVL.

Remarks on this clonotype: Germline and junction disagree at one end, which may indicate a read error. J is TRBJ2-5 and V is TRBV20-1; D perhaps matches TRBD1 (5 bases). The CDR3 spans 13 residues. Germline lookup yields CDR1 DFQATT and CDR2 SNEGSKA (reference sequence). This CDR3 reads CSARVRGTESQYF. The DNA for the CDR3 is TGCAGTGCTAGAGTAAGGGGTACAGAGTCCCAGTACTTC.

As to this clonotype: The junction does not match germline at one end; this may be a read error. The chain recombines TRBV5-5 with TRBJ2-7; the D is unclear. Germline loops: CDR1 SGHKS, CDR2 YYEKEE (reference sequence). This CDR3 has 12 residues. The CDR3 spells CANSLGIYEQYF. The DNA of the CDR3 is TGTGCCAACAGCTTGGGGATCTACGAGCAGTACTTC.

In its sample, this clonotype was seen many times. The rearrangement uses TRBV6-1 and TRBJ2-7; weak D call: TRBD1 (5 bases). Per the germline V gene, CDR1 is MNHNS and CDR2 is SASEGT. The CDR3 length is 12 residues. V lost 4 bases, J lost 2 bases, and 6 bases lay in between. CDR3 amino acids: CASSGGPYEQYF. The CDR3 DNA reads TGTGCCAGCAGTGGGGGCCCCTACGAGCAGTACTTC.

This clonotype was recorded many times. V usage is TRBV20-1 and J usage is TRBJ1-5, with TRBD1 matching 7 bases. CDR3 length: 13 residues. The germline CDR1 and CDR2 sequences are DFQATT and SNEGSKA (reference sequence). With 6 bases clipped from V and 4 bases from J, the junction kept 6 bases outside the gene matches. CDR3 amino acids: CSARKTGNQPQHF. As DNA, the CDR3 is TGCAGTGCGAGAAAGACAGGGAATCAGCCCCAGCATTTT.